These 2 T cell receptor beta chains were all obtained from the same sample, sequenced in a study of blood T cells in healthy people across ages. Using a J-beta primer mix together with a sample-barcoded 5' primer, a second PCR was run for about 6 to 11 cycles. TCRdb independently ran MiXCR on the 5' RACE reads; one entry per CDR3 protein. The top ten clones hold 10% to 15% of a sample with some 1.1 million distinct CDR3 sequences, roughly two fifths of them seen once. The sample consisted of blood. These receptors were taken from a man younger than 35 in good health.

CDR3 amino acids: CASSPSPLSYNEQYF. The CDR3 DNA is TGTGCCAGCAGCCCCAGCCCTCTCTCCTACAATGAGCAGTACTTC. The V gene is TRBV7-3, the J gene TRBJ2-1; D is undetermined. The J call is in doubt because the DNA end fits TRBJ2-7 better. This CDR3 spans 15 amino acids. Germline V gene data show CDR1 as SGHTA and CDR2 as FQGTGA.

The J gene is TRBJ1-4, the V gene TRBV5-5; the D is unclear. Trimming removed 2 bases at V and 8 bases at J, with 13 bases between. This CDR3 has 14 amino acids. Germline V CDR1 and CDR2: SGHKS, YYEKEE (reference sequence). CDR3 sequence (DNA): TGTGCCAGCAGCTTCGACCGAACGGCGGAAAAACTGTTTTTT. This gives the protein CASSFDRTAEKLFF.